This is a list of T cell receptor beta chains from one sample in a study of shared clonotypes between healthy human individuals. The repertoire was sequenced with immunoSEQ multiplex PCR; TCRdb's copy has only in-frame clones and lacks some. The sample shows approximately 2.3 million clones, about 92% of them seen only once. Sequencing input: naive CD4+ T cells from PBMCs. These receptors originate from a man between 18 and 35 years old in good health. Some clones in this sample may be carry-over from other donors' samples. Each CDR3 is given with its conserved first and last residue. The D gene is left open where the match is weak. Clone size is stated in some rows and not others, as once, few, many or a class when expanded.

V	D	J	size	CDR3	DNA
TRBV29-1	.	TRBJ2-3	.	CSVVGRSTDTQYF	TGCAGCGTTGTGGGGCGAAGCACAGATACGCAGTATTTT
TRBV7-8	TRBD1	TRBJ1-5	.	CASSGQTGGWSNQPQHF	TGTGCCAGCAGCGGGCAAACAGGGGGCTGGAGCAATCAGCCCCAGCATTTT
TRBV5-1	TRBD1	TRBJ2-5	.	CASSSGQGAGETQYF	TGCGCCAGCAGCTCCGGACAGGGGGCAGGGGAGACCCAGTACTTC
TRBV28	.	TRBJ1-2	once	CASSLYSLRANGYTF	TGTGCCAGCAGTTTATACTCACTCCGGGCAAATGGCTACACCTTC
TRBV4-1	TRBD1	TRBJ2-7	.	CASSQGWDRVGEQYF	TGCGCCAGCAGCCAAGGTTGGGACAGGGTGGGGGAGCAGTACTTC
TRBV5-4	TRBD1	TRBJ1-2	.	CASSTGQGSGYTF	TGTGCCAGCAGCACGGGACAGGGATCTGGCTACACCTTC
TRBV4-3	.	TRBJ2-3	.	CASSFRTEADTQYF	TGCGCCAGCAGCTTCCGGACAGAAGCAGATACGCAGTATTTT
TRBV28	.	TRBJ1-3	.	CASSFKGWNTIYF	TGTGCCAGCAGTTTTAAGGGGTGGAACACCATATATTTT
TRBV28	.	TRBJ2-5	.	CASRPGTRRDQETQYF	TGTGCCAGCAGGCCCGGGACCCGTAGGGACCAAGAGACCCAGTACTTC
TRBV19	TRBD2	TRBJ2-2	.	CASSTGTISTGELFF	TGTGCCAGTAGTACCGGGACTATCTCGACCGGGGAGCTGTTTTTT
TRBV7-3	TRBD1	TRBJ1-1	once	CASSPPGTGATEAFF	TGTGCCAGCAGTCCACCCGGGACAGGGGCCACTGAAGCTTTCTTT
TRBV28	TRBD1	TRBJ1-2	.	CASSLQGSYGYTF	TGTGCCAGCAGCCTACAGGGGTCTTATGGCTACACCTTC
TRBV18	.	TRBJ2-5	once	CASSPPVVRVETQYF	TGTGCCAGCTCACCACCGGTGGTCAGGGTAGAGACCCAGTACTTC
TRBV6-4	.	TRBJ1-2	.	CASSPVGGGVEYGYTF	TGTGCCAGCAGCCCAGTGGGGGGGGGAGTCGAATATGGCTACACCTTC
TRBV2	.	TRBJ2-1	.	CASQQDPIYNEQFF	TGTGCCAGCCAACAGGACCCCATCTACAATGAGCAGTTCTTC
TRBV29-1	.	TRBJ2-1	.	CSALAGEQFF	TGCAGCGCCCTAGCCGGGGAGCAGTTCTTC
TRBV5-8	.	TRBJ2-5	.	CASILSSLTQYF	TGTGCCAGCATCTTATCTAGCCTGACCCAGTACTTC
TRBV7-8	.	TRBJ1-2	.	CASSRRILSGASNYGYTF	TGTGCCAGCAGCCGCCGGATCTTGTCAGGGGCTTCTAACTATGGCTACACCTTC
TRBV23-1	.	TRBJ1-1	.	CASSRAGESEAFF	TGCGCCAGCAGTAGGGCGGGGGAGAGTGAAGCTTTCTTT
TRBV4-2	TRBD2	TRBJ2-1	.	CASSRPGGEDNEQFF	TGTGCCAGCAGCCGCCCGGGAGGGGAGGACAATGAGCAGTTCTTC
TRBV6-1	.	TRBJ1-5	few	CASSDGGNQPQHF	TGTGCCAGCAGTGACGGTGGGAATCAGCCCCAGCATTTT
TRBV6-1	TRBD2	TRBJ2-1	.	CASSETSGGYNEQFF	TGTGCCAGCAGTGAAACTAGCGGAGGGTACAATGAGCAGTTCTTC
TRBV2	.	TRBJ2-5	.	CASSVVSPQETQYF	TGTGCCAGCAGTGTTGTGTCACCTCAAGAGACCCAGTACTTC
TRBV5-4	.	TRBJ2-1	.	CASSLRAGNDEQFF	TGTGCCAGCAGCTTGAGAGCAGGGAATGATGAGCAGTTCTTC
TRBV6-5	.	TRBJ1-4	.	CASSFRSTNEKLFF	TGTGCCAGCAGTTTCAGGTCAACTAATGAAAAACTGTTTTTT
TRBV12-1	.	TRBJ2-7	.	CASSYPGRAPREYEQYF	TGTGCCAGCAGCTACCCCGGGCGGGCTCCGAGGGAGTACGAGCAGTACTTC
TRBV29-1	.	TRBJ2-1	.	CSVELGRSHYNEQFF	TGCAGCGTTGAACTTGGGCGGTCCCATTACAATGAGCAGTTCTTC
TRBV7-9	TRBD1	TRBJ2-6	once	CASSPRHRGTGANVLTF	TGTGCCAGCAGCCCCCGACACAGGGGAACTGGGGCCAACGTCCTGACTTTC
TRBV20-1	.	TRBJ2-1	.	CSARGRSEQFF	TGCAGTGCTAGGGGGAGATCTGAGCAGTTCTTC
TRBV6-1	TRBD1	TRBJ1-2	few	CASTAGTVGYTF	TGTGCCAGCACAGCCGGGACAGTAGGCTACACCTTC
TRBV25-1	TRBD2	TRBJ2-3	once	CASSEYGTSGRATDTQYF	TGTGCCAGCAGTGAATATGGGACTAGCGGGAGGGCCACAGATACGCAGTATTTT
TRBV7-8	TRBD1	TRBJ1-5	.	CASSDSRDSARHF	TGTGCCAGCAGCGATTCCCGGGACAGCGCTCGGCATTTT
TRBV11-2	.	TRBJ1-5	.	CASSSGRRNQPQHF	TGTGCCAGCAGCTCGGGCAGACGCAATCAGCCCCAGCATTTT
TRBV27	.	TRBJ2-3	.	CASSSIGRGTDTQYF	TGTGCCAGCAGTTCAATCGGCAGGGGCACAGATACGCAGTATTTT
TRBV4-2	TRBD2	TRBJ2-3	.	CASSQELAGGTDTQYF	TGTGCCAGCAGCCAAGAACTAGCGGGAGGGACAGATACGCAGTATTTT
TRBV6-5	.	TRBJ1-2	.	CASSLAGGPYGYTF	TGTGCCAGCAGTTTGGCAGGCGGCCCGTATGGCTACACCTTC
TRBV27	TRBD2	TRBJ2-2	.	CASSFRAGATGELFF	TGTGCCAGCAGTTTTCGAGCGGGAGCCACCGGGGAGCTGTTTTTT
TRBV29-1	TRBD1	TRBJ1-1	.	CSVVRTGGSNTEAFF	TGCAGCGTAGTTAGGACAGGGGGCTCGAACACTGAAGCTTTCTTT
TRBV7-2	.	TRBJ1-3	.	CASGQWGGSGNTIYF	TGTGCCAGCGGCCAATGGGGGGGCTCTGGAAACACCATATATTTT
TRBV2	TRBD1	TRBJ2-7	.	CASSRQGSYEQYF	TGTGCCAGCAGCCGACAGGGCTCCTACGAGCAGTACTTC
TRBV7-2	.	TRBJ1-4	.	CASSLVASDSLFF	TGTGCCAGCAGCTTAGTTGCTAGTGACAGCCTATTTTTT
TRBV7-2	.	TRBJ1-5	.	CASSLVGSNQPQHF	TGTGCCAGCAGCTTAGTGGGAAGCAATCAGCCCCAGCATTTT
TRBV5-1	.	TRBJ2-7	.	CASSLVSSYEQYF	TGCGCCAGCAGTTTAGTCAGCTCCTACGAGCAGTACTTC
TRBV5-1	.	TRBJ1-4	.	CASSFVGKDSGKLFF	TGCGCCAGCAGCTTTGTAGGAAAAGACAGTGGAAAACTGTTTTTT
TRBV5-1	TRBD1	TRBJ2-5	.	CASSFAGGLETQYF	TGCGCCAGCAGCTTCGCAGGGGGCCTAGAGACCCAGTACTTC
TRBV2	.	TRBJ1-1	.	CASSPTPRGLTEAFF	TGTGCCAGCAGTCCGACCCCCAGGGGTTTGACTGAAGCTTTCTTT
TRBV4-3	TRBD1	TRBJ1-5	.	CARMGIGDRANQPQHF	TGCGCCAGGATGGGAATTGGGGACAGGGCAAATCAGCCCCAGCATTTT
TRBV28	TRBD2	TRBJ2-2	.	CASSSPGLAGELFF	TGTGCCAGCAGTTCCCCCGGACTAGCCGGGGAGCTGTTTTTT
TRBV4-1	.	TRBJ2-2	.	CASSQGSFEGELFF	TGCGCCAGCAGCCAAGGGTCCTTTGAGGGGGAGCTGTTTTTT
TRBV18	TRBD1	TRBJ2-3	.	CASSPETGGTDTQYF	TGTGCCAGCTCACCCGAGACAGGGGGCACAGATACGCAGTATTTT
TRBV11-3	.	TRBJ1-1	.	CASSLEVNTEAFF	TGTGCCAGCAGCTTAGAGGTAAACACTGAAGCTTTCTTT
TRBV7-2	.	TRBJ2-3	.	CASSLVGGNTDTQYF	TGTGCCAGCAGCTTAGTGGGCGGCAACACAGATACGCAGTATTTT
TRBV28	TRBD2	TRBJ2-1	.	CASSLWGDGRRNEQFF	TGTGCCAGCAGTTTATGGGGGGACGGGAGGCGCAATGAGCAGTTCTTC
TRBV6-5	.	TRBJ1-1	.	CASSYPPNTEAFF	TGTGCCAGCAGTTACCCGCCAAACACTGAAGCTTTCTTT
TRBV5-5	.	TRBJ2-5	once	CASSAGTSQETQYF	TGTGCCAGCAGCGCCGGGACAAGCCAAGAGACCCAGTACTTC
TRBV11-2	.	TRBJ2-2	.	CASSGTGAAAAGELFF	TGTGCCAGCAGCGGAACCGGGGCCGCAGCGGCCGGGGAGCTGTTTTTT
TRBV28	.	TRBJ1-1	once	CASPPGQALNTEAFF	TGTGCCAGTCCCCCGGGCCAGGCCTTGAACACTGAAGCTTTCTTT
TRBV10-2	.	TRBJ2-7	.	CASTGPPGEQYF	TGCGCCAGCACCGGGCCCCCCGGCGAGCAGTACTTC
TRBV7-6	TRBD1	TRBJ1-2	.	CASSPGQGPYGYTF	TGTGCCAGCAGCCCCGGACAGGGGCCTTATGGCTACACCTTC